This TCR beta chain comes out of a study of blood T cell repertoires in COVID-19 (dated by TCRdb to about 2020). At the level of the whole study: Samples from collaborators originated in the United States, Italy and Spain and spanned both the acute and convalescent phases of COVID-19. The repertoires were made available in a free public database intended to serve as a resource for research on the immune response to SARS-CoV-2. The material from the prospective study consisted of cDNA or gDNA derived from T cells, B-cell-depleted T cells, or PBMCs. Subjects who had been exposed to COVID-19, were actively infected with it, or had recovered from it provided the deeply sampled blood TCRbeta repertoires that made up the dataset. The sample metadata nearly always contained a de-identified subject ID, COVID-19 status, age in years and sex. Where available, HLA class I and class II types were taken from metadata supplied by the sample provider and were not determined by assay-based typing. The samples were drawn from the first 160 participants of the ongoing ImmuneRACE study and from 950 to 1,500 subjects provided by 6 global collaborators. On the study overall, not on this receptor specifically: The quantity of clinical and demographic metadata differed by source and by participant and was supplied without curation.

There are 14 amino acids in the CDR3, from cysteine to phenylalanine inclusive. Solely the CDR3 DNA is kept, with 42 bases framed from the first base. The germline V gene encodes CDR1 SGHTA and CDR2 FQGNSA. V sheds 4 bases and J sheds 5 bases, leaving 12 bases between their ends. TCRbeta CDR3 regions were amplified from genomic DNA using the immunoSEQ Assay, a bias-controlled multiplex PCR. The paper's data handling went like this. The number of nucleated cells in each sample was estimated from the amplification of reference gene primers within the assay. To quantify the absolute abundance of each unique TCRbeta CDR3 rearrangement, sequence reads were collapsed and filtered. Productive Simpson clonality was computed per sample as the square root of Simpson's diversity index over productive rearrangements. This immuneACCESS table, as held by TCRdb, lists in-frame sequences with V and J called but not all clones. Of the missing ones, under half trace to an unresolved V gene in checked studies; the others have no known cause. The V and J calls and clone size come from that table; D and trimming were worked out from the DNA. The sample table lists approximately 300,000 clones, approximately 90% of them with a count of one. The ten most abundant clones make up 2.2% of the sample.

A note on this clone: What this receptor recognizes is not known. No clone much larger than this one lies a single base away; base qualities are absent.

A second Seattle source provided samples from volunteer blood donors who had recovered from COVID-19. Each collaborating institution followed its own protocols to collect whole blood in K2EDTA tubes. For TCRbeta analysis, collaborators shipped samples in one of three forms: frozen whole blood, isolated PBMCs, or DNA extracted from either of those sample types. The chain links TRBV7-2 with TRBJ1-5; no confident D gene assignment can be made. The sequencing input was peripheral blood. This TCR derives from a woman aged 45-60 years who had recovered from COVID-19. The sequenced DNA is TGTGCCAGCAGCTCCCTAGGTCGTGATCAGCCCCAGCATTTT. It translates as CASSSLGRDQPQHF. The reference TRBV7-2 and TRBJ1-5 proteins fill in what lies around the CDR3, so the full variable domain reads GAGVSQSPSNKVTEKGKDVELRCDPISGHTALYWYRQSLGQGLEFLIYFQGNSAPDKSGLPSDRFSAERTGGSVSTLTIQRTQQEDSAVYLCASSSLGRDQPQHFGDGTRLSIL.